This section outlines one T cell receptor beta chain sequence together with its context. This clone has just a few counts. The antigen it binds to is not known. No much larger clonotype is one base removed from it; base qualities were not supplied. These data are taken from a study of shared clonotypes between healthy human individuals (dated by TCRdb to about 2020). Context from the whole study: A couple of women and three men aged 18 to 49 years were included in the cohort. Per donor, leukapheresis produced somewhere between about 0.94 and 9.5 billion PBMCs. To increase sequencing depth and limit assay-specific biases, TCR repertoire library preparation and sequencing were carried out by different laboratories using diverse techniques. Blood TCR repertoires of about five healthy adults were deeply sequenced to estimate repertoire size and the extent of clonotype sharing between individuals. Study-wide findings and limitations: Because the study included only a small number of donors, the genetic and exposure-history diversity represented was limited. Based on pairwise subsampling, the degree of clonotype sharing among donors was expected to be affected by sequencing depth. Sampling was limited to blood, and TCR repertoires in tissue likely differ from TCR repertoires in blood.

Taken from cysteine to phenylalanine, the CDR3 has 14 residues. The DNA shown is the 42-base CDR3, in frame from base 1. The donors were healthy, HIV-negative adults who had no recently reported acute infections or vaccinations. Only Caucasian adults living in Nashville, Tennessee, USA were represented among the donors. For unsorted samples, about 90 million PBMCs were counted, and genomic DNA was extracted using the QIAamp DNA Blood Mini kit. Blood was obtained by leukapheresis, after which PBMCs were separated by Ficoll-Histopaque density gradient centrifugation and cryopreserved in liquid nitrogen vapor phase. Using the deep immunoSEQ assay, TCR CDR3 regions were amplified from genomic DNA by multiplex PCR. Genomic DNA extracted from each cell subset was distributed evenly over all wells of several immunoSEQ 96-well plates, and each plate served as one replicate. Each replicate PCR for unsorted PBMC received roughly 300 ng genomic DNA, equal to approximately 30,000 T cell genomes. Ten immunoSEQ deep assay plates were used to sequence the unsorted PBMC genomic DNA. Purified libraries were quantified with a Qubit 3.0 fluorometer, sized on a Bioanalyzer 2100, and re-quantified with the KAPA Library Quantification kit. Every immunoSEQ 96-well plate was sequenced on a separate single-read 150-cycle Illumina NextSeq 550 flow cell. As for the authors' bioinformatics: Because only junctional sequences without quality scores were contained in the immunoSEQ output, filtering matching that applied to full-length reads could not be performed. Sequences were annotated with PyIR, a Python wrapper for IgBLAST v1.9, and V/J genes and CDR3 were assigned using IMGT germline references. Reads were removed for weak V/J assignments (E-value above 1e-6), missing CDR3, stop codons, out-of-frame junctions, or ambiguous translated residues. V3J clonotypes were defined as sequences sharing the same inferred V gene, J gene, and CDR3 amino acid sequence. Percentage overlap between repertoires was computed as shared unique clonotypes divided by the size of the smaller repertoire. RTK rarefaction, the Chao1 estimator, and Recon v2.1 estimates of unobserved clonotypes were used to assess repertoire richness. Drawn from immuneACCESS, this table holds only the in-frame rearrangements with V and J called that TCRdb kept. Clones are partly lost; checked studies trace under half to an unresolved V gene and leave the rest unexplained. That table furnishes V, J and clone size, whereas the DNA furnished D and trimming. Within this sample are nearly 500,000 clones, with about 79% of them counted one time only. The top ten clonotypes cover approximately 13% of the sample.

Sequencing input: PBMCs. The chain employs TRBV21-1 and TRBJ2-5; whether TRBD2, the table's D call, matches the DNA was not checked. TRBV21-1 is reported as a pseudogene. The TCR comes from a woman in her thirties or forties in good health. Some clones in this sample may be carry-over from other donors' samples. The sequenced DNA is TGTGCCAGCAGCAAAAGGCTAGAACAAGAGACCCAGTACTTC. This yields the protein CASSKRLEQETQYF.